The sample holds a few counts of the clone carrying this T cell receptor beta chain. As it was prepared, the TCRbeta library received unique molecular identifiers. TCRdb processed the PCR reads anew with MiXCR; each CDR3 protein has one entry. The sample consists of some 120,000 distinct CDR3 sequences, more than 9.5% of them appearing once. These data come from a study of T-cell reconstitution after alpha-beta-depleted transplantation in children. This CDR3 has 15 residues. V was trimmed by 4 bases and J by 0 bases, leaving 13 bases between them. The germline V gene encodes CDR1 SNHLY and CDR2 FYNNEI.

The TCR comes from a girl under three years old who had a stem cell transplant for combined immunodeficiency, so the T cells may come from the graft donor. The chain combines TRBV2 with TRBJ2-7; D uncertain. The material was PBMCs, mostly from graft donor cells, obtained 180 days after TCRalphabeta/CD19-depleted stem cell transplant. The CDR3 DNA reads as TGTGCCAGCAGTGGATTCAGAGTAAGCTCCTACGAGCAGTACTTC. Residues: CASSGFRVSSYEQYF.